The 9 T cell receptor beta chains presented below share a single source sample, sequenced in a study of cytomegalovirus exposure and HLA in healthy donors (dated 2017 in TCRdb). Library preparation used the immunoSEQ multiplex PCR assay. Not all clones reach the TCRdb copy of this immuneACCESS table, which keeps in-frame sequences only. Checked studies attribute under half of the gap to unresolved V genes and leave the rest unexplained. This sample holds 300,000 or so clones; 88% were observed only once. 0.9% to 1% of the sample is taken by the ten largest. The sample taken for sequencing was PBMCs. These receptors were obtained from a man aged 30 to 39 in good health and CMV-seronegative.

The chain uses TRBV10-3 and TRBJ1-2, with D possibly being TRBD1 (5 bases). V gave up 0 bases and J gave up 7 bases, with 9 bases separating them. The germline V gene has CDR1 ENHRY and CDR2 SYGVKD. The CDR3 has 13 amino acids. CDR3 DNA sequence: TGTGCCATCAGTGAGTCAAGGGGATCTGGCTACACCTTC. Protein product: CAISESRGSGYTF.

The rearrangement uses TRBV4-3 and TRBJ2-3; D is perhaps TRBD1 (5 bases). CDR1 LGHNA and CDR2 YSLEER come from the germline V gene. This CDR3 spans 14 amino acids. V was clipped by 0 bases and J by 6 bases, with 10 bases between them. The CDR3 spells CASSQDRRADTQYF. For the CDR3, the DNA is TGCGCCAGCAGCCAAGATCGCAGGGCCGATACGCAGTATTTT.

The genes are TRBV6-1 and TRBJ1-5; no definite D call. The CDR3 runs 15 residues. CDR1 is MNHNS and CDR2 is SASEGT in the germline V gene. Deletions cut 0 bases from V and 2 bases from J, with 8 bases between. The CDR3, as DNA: TGTGCCAGCAGTGAAGCTGTCCTCGGCAATCAGCCCCAGCATTTT. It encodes CASSEAVLGNQPQHF.

CDR3 DNA sequence: TGTGCCAGCAGTGTAACAGGGGGTGGCTACGAGCAGTACTTC. This gives the protein CASSVTGGGYEQYF. The rearrangement uses TRBV6-1 and TRBJ2-7; TRBD1 aligns across 8 bases. The CDR3 covers 14 residues. Losses at the gene ends were 4 bases for V and 3 bases for J; bases not matched to a gene: 5. From germline, CDR1 is MNHNS and CDR2 SASEGT.

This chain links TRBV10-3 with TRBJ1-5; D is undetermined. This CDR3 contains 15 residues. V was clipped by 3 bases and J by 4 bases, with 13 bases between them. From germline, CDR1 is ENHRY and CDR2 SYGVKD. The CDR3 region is CAISDYFGPNQPQHF. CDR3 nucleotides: TGTGCCATCAGTGACTACTTTGGGCCGAATCAGCCCCAGCATTTT.

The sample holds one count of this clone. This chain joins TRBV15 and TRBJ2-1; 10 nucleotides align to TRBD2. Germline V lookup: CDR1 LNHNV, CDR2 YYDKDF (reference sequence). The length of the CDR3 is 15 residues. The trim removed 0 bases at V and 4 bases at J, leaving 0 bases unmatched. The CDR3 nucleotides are TGTGCCACCAGCAGAGATAGCGGGGGGTACAATGAGCAGTTCTTC. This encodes CATSRDSGGYNEQFF.

The DNA of the CDR3 is TGTGCCAGTAGTACCACAGGGGGGACCACCGGGGAGCTGTTTTTT. This codes for CASSTTGGTTGELFF. The chain joins TRBV19 to TRBJ2-2; 8 nucleotides align to TRBD1. Germline assignment: CDR1 LNHDA and CDR2 SQIVND (reference sequence). The J segment lost 4 bases and the V segment lost 4 bases, leaving 5 bases of the junction unmatched. This CDR3 comprises 15 residues.

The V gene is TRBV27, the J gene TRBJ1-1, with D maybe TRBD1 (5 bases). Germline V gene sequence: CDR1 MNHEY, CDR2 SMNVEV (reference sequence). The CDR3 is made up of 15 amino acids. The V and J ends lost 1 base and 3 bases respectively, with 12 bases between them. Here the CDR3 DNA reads TGTGCCAGCAGTTTATACCCAGGGTCTTACACTGAAGCTTTCTTT. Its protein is CASSLYPGSYTEAFF.

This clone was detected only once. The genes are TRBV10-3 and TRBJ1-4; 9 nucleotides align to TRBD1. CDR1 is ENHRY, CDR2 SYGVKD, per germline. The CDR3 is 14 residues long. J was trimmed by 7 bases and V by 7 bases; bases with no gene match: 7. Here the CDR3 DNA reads TGTGCCATCATACAGGGGGCTGGAAGTGAAAAACTGTTTTTT. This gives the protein CAIIQGAGSEKLFF.